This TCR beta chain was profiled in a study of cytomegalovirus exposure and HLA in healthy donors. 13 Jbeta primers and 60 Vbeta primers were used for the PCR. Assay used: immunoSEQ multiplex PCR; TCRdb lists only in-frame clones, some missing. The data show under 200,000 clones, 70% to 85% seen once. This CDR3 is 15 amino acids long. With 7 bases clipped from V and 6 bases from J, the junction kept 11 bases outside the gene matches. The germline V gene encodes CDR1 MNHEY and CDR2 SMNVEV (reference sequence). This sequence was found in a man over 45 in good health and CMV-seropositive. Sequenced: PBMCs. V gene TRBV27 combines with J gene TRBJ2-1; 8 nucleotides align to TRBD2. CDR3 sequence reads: CASTREGPYSNEQFF. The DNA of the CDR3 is TGTGCCAGCACCCGGGAGGGTCCTTACAGCAATGAGCAGTTCTTC.